This TCR beta chain emerged from a study of blood T cell repertoires in COVID-19. Clones were read by immunoSEQ multiplex PCR, and TCRdb kept only the in-frame ones, dropping some. The sample holds around 250,000 clones, 70% to 90% seen once. As concerns this clone: Germline is not matched at one junction end, which may reflect a read error.

Per germline, CDR1 MNHEY and CDR2 SMNVEV (reference sequence). CDR3 length: 16 residues. The genes are TRBV27 and TRBJ2-1, with TRBD1 identical over 7 bases. The clonotype originates from a woman in her thirties or forties with acute COVID-19. Material: PBMCs or T cells enriched from blood (not recorded which). The DNA of the CDR3 is TGTGCCAGCAGTTTATCGTGGGACAGATCCTCCAATGAGCAGTTCTTC. This gives the protein CASSLSWDRSSNEQFF.